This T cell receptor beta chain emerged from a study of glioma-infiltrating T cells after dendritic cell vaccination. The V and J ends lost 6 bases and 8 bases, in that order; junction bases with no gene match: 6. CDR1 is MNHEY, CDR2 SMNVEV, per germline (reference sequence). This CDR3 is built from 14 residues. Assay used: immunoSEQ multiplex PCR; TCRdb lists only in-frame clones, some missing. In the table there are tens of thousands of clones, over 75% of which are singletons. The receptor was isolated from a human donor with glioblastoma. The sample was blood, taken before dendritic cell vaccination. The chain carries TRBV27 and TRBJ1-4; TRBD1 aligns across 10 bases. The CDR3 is CASSRDRGGEKLFF. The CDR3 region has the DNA TGTGCCAGCAGCAGGGACAGGGGAGGCGAAAAACTGTTTTTT.